Described below is a single TCR beta chain sequence and its context. The data belong to a study of cytomegalovirus exposure and HLA in healthy donors. This CDR3 has 15 amino acids. Germline V lookup: CDR1 PRHDT, CDR2 FYEKMQ (reference sequence). With V trimmed by 5 bases and J by 0 bases, 5 bases remained unmatched. The PCR made use of 60 Vbeta and 13 Jbeta primers. Clones were sequenced by immunoSEQ multiplex PCR, and TCRdb holds only the in-frame ones, with some missing. The table records fewer than 150,000 clones, around 70% of them present only once. This TCR came from a woman aged 40 to 49 in good health and CMV-seropositive. V is TRBV13 and J is TRBJ2-3; TRBD2 aligns across 7 bases. Sequences were obtained from PBMCs. The CDR3 region has the DNA TGTGCCAGCAGCACTAGGGACTACAGCACAGATACGCAGTATTTT. This sequence encodes CASSTRDYSTDTQYF.